The rows below give T cell receptor beta chains drawn from one sample of a study of cytomegalovirus exposure and HLA in healthy donors. Measured with immunoSEQ multiplex PCR; TCRdb has only the in-frame clones, and not every one. The sample shows approximately 150,000 clones, 75% of them seen only once. The sequencing sample was made of PBMCs. These receptors were taken from a female donor in good health and CMV-seronegative. CDR3s include the opening cysteine and the closing phenylalanine or tryptophan. D genes are given only for firm matches. Size values are once, few and many counts, or a class for expanded clones, and some rows have none.

j_gene: TRBJ1-2; len: 13; v_gene: TRBV7-2; d_gene: TRBD1; abundance: .; CDR3nt: TGTGCCAGCAGCCCACAGGGGGCGACAGGCTACACCTTC; CDR3aa: CASSPQGATGYTF
j_gene: TRBJ2-3; len: 16; v_gene: TRBV27; d_gene: .; abundance: .; CDR3nt: TGTGCCAGCAGAGAAGAATGGGGAGTAGGGACAGATACGCAGTATTTT; CDR3aa: CASREEWGVGTDTQYF
j_gene: TRBJ2-2; len: 13; v_gene: TRBV14; d_gene: .; abundance: .; CDR3nt: TGTGCCAGCAGCCAAGCCCTGACCGGGGAGCTGTTTTTT; CDR3aa: CASSQALTGELFF
j_gene: TRBJ2-2; len: 18; v_gene: TRBV5-1; d_gene: TRBD2; abundance: few; CDR3nt: TGCGCCAGCAGCTGGGGGGGGACTAGCGGAAGGAACACCGGGGAGCTGTTTTTT; CDR3aa: CASSWGGTSGRNTGELFF
j_gene: TRBJ2-3; len: 17; v_gene: TRBV11-2; d_gene: .; abundance: .; CDR3nt: TGTGCCAGCAGCCAGCAGGGGAGGGCAGCCAACACAGATACGCAGTATTTT; CDR3aa: CASSQQGRAANTDTQYF
j_gene: TRBJ1-1; len: 12; v_gene: TRBV7-9; d_gene: .; abundance: .; CDR3nt: TGTGCCAGCAGCTTAGCGGCTCAGTCAGCTTTCTTT; CDR3aa: CASSLAAQSAFF
j_gene: TRBJ1-2; len: 14; v_gene: TRBV4-3; d_gene: TRBD1; abundance: .; CDR3nt: TGCGCCAGCAGCGGGGAGACAGGGAATTATGGCTACACCTTC; CDR3aa: CASSGETGNYGYTF
j_gene: TRBJ2-7; len: 16; v_gene: TRBV11-2; d_gene: .; abundance: .; CDR3nt: TGTGCCAGCAGCTTATGGGGGCGGATGGGAGCCTACGAGCAGTACTTC; CDR3aa: CASSLWGRMGAYEQYF
j_gene: TRBJ1-1; len: 15; v_gene: TRBV4-3; d_gene: .; abundance: .; CDR3nt: TGCGCCAGCAGCCTCAGGGATGTGGGGTACACTGAAGCTTTCTTT; CDR3aa: CASSLRDVGYTEAFF
j_gene: TRBJ1-2; len: 13; v_gene: TRBV2; d_gene: TRBD1; abundance: .; CDR3nt: TGTGCCAGCAGTCATCGGACAGGGGATGGCTACACCTTC; CDR3aa: CASSHRTGDGYTF
j_gene: TRBJ2-1; len: 17; v_gene: TRBV5-1; d_gene: .; abundance: .; CDR3nt: TGCGCCAGCAGCTTGGAAGGATCCAGGGCAGCCGGGAGCGAGCAGTTCTTC; CDR3aa: CASSLEGSRAAGSEQFF
j_gene: TRBJ1-1; len: 15; v_gene: TRBV19; d_gene: TRBD1; abundance: .; CDR3nt: TGTGCCAGTAGCCTCAGGGGGCTCGGGAACACTGAAGCTTTCTTT; CDR3aa: CASSLRGLGNTEAFF